This passage covers 28 T cell receptor beta chains from one sample sequenced in a study of blood T cell repertoires in COVID-19. Sequenced by immunoSEQ multiplex PCR; TCRdb stores in-frame clones only, minus some. The profile shows over 130,000 clones, 87% of them singletons. Sequenced: peripheral blood. These receptors were obtained from a woman aged 55-75 years with active or convalescent COVID-19.

This chain uses TRBV10-3 with TRBJ2-3, with TRBD2 as a possible D gene (6 bases). This CDR3 is 15 amino acids long. Trimming removed 0 bases from V and 4 bases from J, with 11 bases in between. Germline V CDR1 and CDR2: ENHRY, SYGVKD. The CDR3 loop is CAISESISGADTQYF. CDR3 nucleotide sequence: TGTGCCATCAGTGAGTCGATTAGCGGCGCAGATACGCAGTATTTT.

The gene calls are TRBV11-2 and TRBJ2-3, with 9 bases matching TRBD2. Germline V gene data show CDR1 as SGHAT and CDR2 as FQNNGV. The ends lost 4 bases at V and 3 bases at J; junction bases unmatched: 8. The CDR3 spans 16 residues. CDR3 loop: CASSSSAGGPTDTQYF. The CDR3 DNA is TGTGCCAGCAGCTCCTCCGCGGGGGGGCCAACAGATACGCAGTATTTT. The entire variable domain, with the rest obtained from reference TRBV11-2 and TRBJ2-3, is as follows: EAGVAQSPRYKIIEKRQSVAFWCNPISGHATLYWYQQILGQGPKLLIQFQNNGVVDDSQLPKDRFSAERLKGVDSTLKIQPAKLEDSAVYLCASSSSAGGPTDTQYFGPGTRLTVL.

This CDR3 is CASSSAGGDYGYTF. CDR3 DNA: TGTGCCAGCAGTTCCGCGGGGGGCGACTATGGCTACACCTTC. This chain uses TRBV27 with TRBJ1-2; tentatively, D is TRBD1 (6 bases). Germline-derived CDR1 and CDR2 are MNHEY and SMNVEV (reference sequence). This CDR3 is 14 amino acids long. Between the trimmed V and J ends, which lost 4 bases and 3 bases, there was a span of 12 bases.

V and J are TRBV18 and TRBJ1-1; 10 bases map to TRBD1. The CDR3 covers 16 residues. The germline CDR1 and CDR2 sequences are KGHSH and LQKENI. V was clipped by 8 bases and J by 3 bases; unmatched bases: 12. The DNA of the CDR3 is TGTGCCAGCACAACCCCGGGACAGGGGATCTACACTGAAGCTTTCTTT. The encoded protein is CASTTPGQGIYTEAFF.

CDR3 region: CASSVRPGQETQYF. DNA for the CDR3: TGTGCCAGCAGTGTTAGGCCGGGTCAAGAGACCCAGTACTTC. The J gene is TRBJ2-5, the V gene TRBV2; D remains unclear. The CDR3 is made up of 14 amino acids. Per germline, CDR1 SNHLY and CDR2 FYNNEI. V dropped 4 bases and J dropped 2 bases, with 11 bases sitting between them.

The rearrangement joins TRBV2 to TRBJ1-3, with 8 nucleotides matching TRBD1. CDR1 SNHLY and CDR2 FYNNEI come from the germline V gene. This CDR3 is 14 amino acids long. V shed 4 bases, J shed 4 bases, and the junction held 3 bases outside the gene matches. The CDR3 DNA reads TGTGCCAGCAGTGGGACAGGGTCCGGAAACACCATATATTTT. It is translated as CASSGTGSGNTIYF.

The rearrangement links TRBV5-1 to TRBJ2-3; 12 positions agree with TRBD2. J lost 6 bases, V lost 3 bases, and 5 bases had no gene match. CDR1 and CDR2 from the germline V gene are SGHRS and YFSETQ. The CDR3 spans 15 residues. The CDR3 DNA reads TGCGCCAGCAGCTCCGCTAGCGGGGGGGCGGATACGCAGTATTTT. Translated: CASSSASGGADTQYF.

Of note for this clone: Relative to the germline gene, one junction end is altered; a read error may explain this. The V gene is TRBV7-2, the J gene TRBJ2-3, with TRBD2 identical over 12 bases. The CDR3 extends over 14 amino acids. The V gene's germline CDR1 is SGHTA and CDR2 FQGNSA. CDR3 loop: CASSLAGGVDTQYF. The CDR3 nucleotides read TGTGCCAGCAGCCTAGCGGGGGGGGTGGATACGCAGTATTTT.

The V gene is TRBV5-6, the J gene TRBJ1-1; the D gene is possibly TRBD1 (6 bases). The CDR3 consists of 15 residues. Trimming left V 4 bases short and J 4 bases short, with 17 bases between. CDR1 SGHDT and CDR2 YYEEEE come from the germline V gene. The CDR3 DNA follows: TGTGCCAGCAGCCGGATGATGGGGGCGTTCACTGAAGCTTTCTTT. Translating gives CASSRMMGAFTEAFF.

The V and J genes are TRBV5-6 and TRBJ1-6, with 7 bases lining up with TRBD1. Per germline, CDR1 SGHDT and CDR2 YYEEEE. The CDR3 totals 15 residues. V shed 1 base, J shed 7 bases, and the junction held 5 bases outside the gene matches. The CDR3 DNA reads TGTGCCAGCAGCTTGTACGACAGGGAGAATTCACCCCTCCACTTT. Translating gives CASSLYDRENSPLHF.

In its sample, this clone was seen a few times. The sample has other DNA sequences that encode this CDR3 too. The CDR3 coding sequence is TGCGCCAGCAGCGACTTCTACGAGCAGTACTTC. This encodes CASSDFYEQYF. The chain recombines TRBV4-1 with TRBJ2-7; no definite D call. Germline values: CDR1 MGHRA, CDR2 YSYEKL. V dropped 5 bases and J dropped 3 bases, with 5 bases sitting between them. This CDR3 contains 11 residues.

V and J are TRBV7-2 and TRBJ2-3, with TRBD2 matching over 13 bases. The junction had 2 bases not matched to a gene; V was cut back by 2 bases and J by 3 bases. There are 16 residues in the CDR3. Germline CDR1 and CDR2: SGHTA and FQGNSA. CDR3 sequence reads: CASSLRLAGGTDTQYF. The CDR3 nucleotides read TGTGCCAGCAGCTTAAGACTAGCGGGGGGAACAGATACGCAGTATTTT.

This clone was detected only a few times. V usage is TRBV7-9 and J usage is TRBJ1-2; D is uncertain. From germline, CDR1 is SEHNR and CDR2 FQNEAQ (reference sequence). The CDR3 extends over 12 amino acids. V was cut by 2 bases and J by 8 bases, with 9 bases left in between. CDR3 sequence reads: CASSLSRWGYTF. In nucleotides, the CDR3 is TGTGCCAGCAGCTTATCTAGGTGGGGCTACACCTTC.

The chain carries TRBV27 and TRBJ2-5, with no clear D. There are 16 residues in the CDR3. Trimming cost V 3 bases and J 2 bases, with 16 bases left between them. Germline loops: CDR1 MNHEY, CDR2 SMNVEV (reference sequence). Here the CDR3 reads CASSFGHSTFQETQYF. CDR3 nucleotide sequence: TGTGCCAGCAGTTTTGGTCACAGTACCTTTCAAGAGACCCAGTACTTC.

This clone was seen only once. The gene calls are TRBV11-2 and TRBJ2-2; 7 bases align to TRBD1. Germline V CDR1 and CDR2: SGHAT, FQNNGV. CDR3 size: 15 residues. Losses at the gene ends were 4 bases for V and 1 base for J; bases not matched to a gene: 3. The CDR3 bases are TGTGCCAGCAGCTCGAACAGGGGGAACACCGGGGAGCTGTTTTTT. Translating it yields CASSSNRGNTGELFF.

The chain employs TRBV4-1 and TRBJ1-1; 9 positions agree with TRBD1. With V trimmed by 4 bases and J by 3 bases, 6 bases remained unmatched. Germline V CDR1 and CDR2: MGHRA, YSYEKL. This CDR3 comprises 15 residues. The DNA of the CDR3 is TGCGCCAGCAGCCCCCGGGACAGGGAGCACACTGAAGCTTTCTTT. Its translation: CASSPRDREHTEAFF.

The chain carries TRBV19 and TRBJ1-1, with 8 bases lining up with TRBD1. V shed 5 bases, J shed 4 bases, and the junction held 3 bases outside the gene matches. Germline V gene data show CDR1 as LNHDA and CDR2 as SQIVND (reference sequence). The CDR3 is 13 amino acids. The CDR3 loop is CASSGQGVTEAFF. The CDR3, as DNA: TGTGCCAGTAGTGGACAGGGAGTCACTGAAGCTTTCTTT. Using reference TRBV19 and TRBJ1-1 for the parts outside the CDR3, the full variable domain is DGGITQSPKYLFRKEGQNVTLSCEQNLNHDAMYWYRQDPGQGLRLIYYSQIVNDFQKGDIAEGYSVSREKKESFPLTVTSAQKNPTAFYLCASSGQGVTEAFFGQGTRLTVV.

This chain joins TRBV2 and TRBJ1-1; D perhaps matches TRBD1 (5 bases). V shed 1 base and J shed 2 bases, with 11 bases lying between them. Germline V CDR1 and CDR2: SNHLY, FYNNEI. The CDR3 is made up of 15 amino acids. Here the CDR3 DNA reads TGTGCCAGCAGTGAAGACTGGCAGGGAAACACTGAAGCTTTCTTT. This gives the protein CASSEDWQGNTEAFF.

The chain has TRBV18 and TRBJ1-1; the D gene is possibly TRBD1 (5 bases). The germline V and J ends were trimmed by 3 bases and 3 bases, with 8 bases remaining between them. CDR3 length equals 13 residues. The germline V gene encodes CDR1 KGHSH and CDR2 LQKENI. CDR3 in amino acids: CASSPGGDTEAFF. CDR3 nucleotide sequence: TGTGCCAGCTCACCGGGAGGGGACACTGAAGCTTTCTTT.

The V call is TRBV5-1, the J call TRBJ2-2; 8 nucleotides match TRBD1. The CDR3 contains 14 residues. V trimming: 0 bases; J trimming: 5 bases; junction bases outside the gene matches: 0. The germline gives CDR1 SGHRS, CDR2 YFSETQ. CDR3 DNA: TGCGCCAGCAGCTTGGGACAGGGGACCGGGGAGCTGTTTTTT. Encoded protein: CASSLGQGTGELFF.

The V and J genes are TRBV18 and TRBJ1-2; 7 bases align to TRBD1. The CDR3 spans 15 residues. With 5 bases clipped from V and 1 base from J, the junction kept 7 bases outside the gene matches. Germline V gives CDR1 KGHSH, CDR2 LQKENI. CDR3 loop: CASSKGTAVNYGYTF. The CDR3 coding sequence is TGTGCCAGCTCAAAAGGGACAGCTGTTAACTATGGCTACACCTTC.

This chain uses TRBV19 with TRBJ1-2; TRBD1 aligns across 11 bases. The CDR3 extends over 16 amino acids. The germline CDR1 and CDR2 sequences are LNHDA and SQIVND (reference sequence). V lost 5 bases, J lost 1 base, and 6 bases stayed unmatched. The CDR3 nucleotides read TGTGCCAGTAGTCCTGGGACAGGGGGAGGTAACTATGGCTACACCTTC. Its protein product is CASSPGTGGGNYGYTF.

The chain joins TRBV18 to TRBJ1-1, with D possibly matching TRBD1 (6 bases). In germline, CDR1 is KGHSH, CDR2 LQKENI. The CDR3 length is 14 residues. The germline V and J ends were trimmed by 6 bases and 0 bases, with 11 bases remaining between them. The CDR3 nucleotides are TGTGCCAGCTCTCCGGACAGAGTGAACACTGAAGCTTTCTTT. Translation: CASSPDRVNTEAFF.

The J gene is TRBJ1-1, the V gene TRBV6-2 or TRBV6-3, with D perhaps matching TRBD1 (6 bases). V lost 0 bases and J lost 4, with 15 bases in between. There are 16 residues in the CDR3. In germline, CDR1 is MNHEY, CDR2 SVGEGT. CDR3 DNA sequence: TGTGCCAGCAGTTACTCGAGGGCCACAGGGACCACTGAAGCTTTCTTT. This translates into CASSYSRATGTTEAFF.

This chain uses TRBV7-6 with TRBJ2-1, with D maybe TRBD1 (5 bases). Between the trimmed V and J ends, which lost 5 bases and 1 base, there was a span of 18 bases. Germline values: CDR1 SGHVS, CDR2 FNYEAQ. This CDR3 spans 17 amino acids. CDR3 sequence reads: CASSPPRAGLSYNEQFF. The CDR3 coding sequence is TGTGCCAGCAGCCCCCCCCGAGCAGGGCTTTCCTACAATGAGCAGTTCTTC.

The chain has TRBV12-5 and TRBJ1-5; the D gene is possibly TRBD1 (6 bases). The CDR3 sequence is 20 residues long. Germline lookup yields CDR1 LGHNT and CDR2 FRNRAP. Between the trimmed V and J ends, which lost 1 base and 0 bases, there was a span of 22 bases. Here the CDR3 reads CASGLAPKQGSDDSNQPQHF. The CDR3 coding sequence is TGTGCTAGTGGTTTGGCACCGAAACAGGGATCTGACGATAGCAATCAGCCCCAGCATTTT.

This chain joins TRBV10-3 and TRBJ1-4; weak D call: TRBD1 (6 bases). Trimming removed 10 bases from V and 5 bases from J, with 23 bases in between. The germline gives CDR1 ENHRY, CDR2 SYGVKD. The CDR3 has 16 residues. The CDR3 DNA follows: TGTGCCACCAGGGGATCAGGGGAAAGGGAAAATGAAAAACTGTTTTTT. Translating it yields CATRGSGERENEKLFF.

In this sample, this clone turned up once. The chain couples TRBV14 to TRBJ1-1; D is unresolved. The germline CDR1 and CDR2 sequences are SGHDN and FVKESK. The length of the CDR3 is 12 residues. Between the trimmed V and J ends, which lost 0 bases and 10 bases, there was a span of 9 bases. CDR3 sequence: CASSQEHSTAFF. As DNA, the CDR3 is TGTGCCAGCAGCCAAGAGCACAGTACAGCTTTCTTT. The full variable domain, with the rest looked up from reference TRBV14 and TRBJ1-1, is EAGVTQFPSHSVIEKGQTVTLRCDPISGHDNLYWYRRVMGKEIKFLLHFVKESKQDESGMPNNRFLAERTGGTYSTLKVQPAELEDSGVYFCASSQEHSTAFFGQGTRLTVV.